The 5 T cell receptor beta chains in this list originate from one sample, sequenced in a study of T cell changes during pregnancy in multiple sclerosis (dated by TCRdb to the late 2010s). The library relied on the immunoSEQ multiplex PCR assay. The table comes from immuneACCESS by way of TCRdb, which keeps in-frame sequences with V and J called. Part of the clones is missing from these tables; in studies checked, under half for an unresolved V gene and the rest for unknown reasons. This sample gives about 55,000 clones in total; roughly 94% of them show up just once. The top ten clonotypes cover about 3.2% of the sample. This material consisted of CD8+ T cells from peripheral blood mononuclear cells, taken in the third trimester of pregnancy. These receptors were taken from a female donor with multiple sclerosis, enrolled in a pregnancy study.

This clone was found once. The genes are TRBV5-4 and TRBJ2-7; TRBD1 matches at 8 bases. V lost 3 bases, J lost 0 bases, and 11 bases stayed unmatched. The germline V gene has CDR1 SGHNT and CDR2 YYREEE (reference sequence). CDR3 length equals 17 residues. The CDR3 coding sequence is TGTGCCAGCAGCTCCGGAAACAGGGGGTCATTCTCCTACGAGCAGTACTTC. Its protein product is CASSSGNRGSFSYEQYF.

This sequence joins TRBV9 and TRBJ1-1; the match to TRBD1 covers 9 bases. CDR3 length: 15 residues. CDR1 SGDLS and CDR2 YYNGEE come from the germline V gene. The J segment lost 4 bases and the V segment lost 2 bases, leaving 6 bases of the junction unmatched. The CDR3 loop reads CASSVGQGISTEAFF. The CDR3 region has the DNA TGTGCCAGCAGCGTCGGACAGGGGATTAGCACTGAAGCTTTCTTT.

The chain couples TRBV5-6 to TRBJ2-1, with D uncertain. The CDR3 is 13 residues long. V was cut by 4 bases and J by 5 bases, with 10 bases left in between. Germline lookup yields CDR1 SGHDT and CDR2 YYEEEE. This CDR3 reads CASSPPGDNEQFF. CDR3 coding DNA: TGTGCCAGCAGCCCCCCAGGCGACAATGAGCAGTTCTTC.

V gene TRBV5-5 combines with J gene TRBJ1-2, with unresolved D. The CDR3 spans 11 residues. Germline values: CDR1 SGHKS, CDR2 YYEKEE (reference sequence). CDR3 residues: CASGANYGYTF. The DNA of the CDR3 is TGTGCGAGCGGAGCTAACTATGGCTACACCTTC.

The chain uses TRBV19 and TRBJ1-5, with TRBD1 identical over 8 bases. Germline lookup yields CDR1 LNHDA and CDR2 SQIVND (reference sequence). This CDR3 is built from 15 residues. The ends lost 4 bases at V and 3 bases at J; junction bases unmatched: 5. In nucleotides, the CDR3 is TGTGCCAGTAGTACCGGGACAGGCATCAATCAGCCCCAGCATTTT. Its protein is CASSTGTGINQPQHF.